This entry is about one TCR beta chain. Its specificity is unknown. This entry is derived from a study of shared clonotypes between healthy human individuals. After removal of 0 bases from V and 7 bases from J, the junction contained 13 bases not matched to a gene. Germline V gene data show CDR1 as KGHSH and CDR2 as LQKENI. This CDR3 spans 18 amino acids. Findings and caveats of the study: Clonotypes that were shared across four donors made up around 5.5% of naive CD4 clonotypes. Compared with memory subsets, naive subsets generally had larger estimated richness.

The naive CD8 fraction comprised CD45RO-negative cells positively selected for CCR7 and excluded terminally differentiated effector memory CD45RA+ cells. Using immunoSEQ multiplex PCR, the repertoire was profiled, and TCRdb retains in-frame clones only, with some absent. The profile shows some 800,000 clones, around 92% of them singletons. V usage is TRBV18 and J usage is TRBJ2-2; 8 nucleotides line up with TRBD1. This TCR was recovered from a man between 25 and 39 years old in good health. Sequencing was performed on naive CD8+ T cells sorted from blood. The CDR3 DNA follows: TGTGCCAGCTCACCACCGTTAACAGGACAGGGCCCGGTCGGGGAGCTGTTTTTT. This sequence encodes CASSPPLTGQGPVGELFF.